Listed below are T cell receptor beta chains from one sample, sequenced in a study of cytomegalovirus exposure and HLA in healthy donors. Repertoires were generated with immunoSEQ multiplex PCR, while TCRdb's copy carries only in-frame clones and drops some. The sample lists about 140,000 clones, around three fifths occurring once. Sample: PBMCs. These receptors were collected from a woman between 40 and 55 years old in good health and CMV-seronegative. CDR3s include the opening cysteine and the closing phenylalanine or tryptophan. Clone size is not always given. Where it is, it says once, few, many or a class for expanded clones.

19,TRBJ1-5,TRBV12-5,.,CASGFSGKAGSFSNQPQHF
13,TRBJ1-2,TRBV11-2,few,CASSAQGVDGYTF
14,TRBJ2-7,TRBV14,.,CASSQGTGGYEQYF
14,TRBJ1-1,TRBV9,few,CASSQGGGGTEAFF
13,TRBJ1-1,TRBV30,.,CAWWDTENTEAFF
18,TRBJ2-3,TRBV5-4,.,CASSSGTSGGAGSDTQYF
17,TRBJ2-7,TRBV2,.,CASSEGPGTGEYYEQYF
16,TRBJ1-6,TRBV6-1,.,CASSEALAQGGSPLHF
17,TRBJ1-2,TRBV5-1,few,CASSLGGVRPEDYGYTF
14,TRBJ1-1,TRBV7-2,few,CASSLRDRGLEAFF
14,TRBJ1-4,TRBV27,.,CASSLTRGAYGLFF
13,TRBJ2-5,TRBV6-5,.,CASSSGVQETQYF
15,TRBJ1-1,TRBV7-9,.,CASSPLTGMNTEAFF
17,TRBJ1-1,TRBV5-1,once,CASSLAQRGGLNTEAFF
15,TRBJ2-7,TRBV4-3,.,CASSQEYTALYEQYF
16,TRBJ2-7,TRBV9,.,CASSVAARALTYEQYF
16,TRBJ2-2,TRBV14,.,CASSLNRGRGTGELFF
13,TRBJ2-7,TRBV7-2,.,CASSRGEAGEQYF
14,TRBJ2-5,TRBV7-6,.,CASSLKSRQETQYF
16,TRBJ2-7,TRBV4-1,.,CASSQAAGRTSYEQYF
11,TRBJ1-2,TRBV29-1,.,CSGGDNYGYTF
15,TRBJ1-3,TRBV7-9,few,CASSALGGSGNTIYF
14,TRBJ1-1,TRBV5-1,few,CASSLIVTGTEAFF
12,TRBJ1-2,TRBV4-1,.,CASSQAGLGYTF
16,TRBJ2-5,TRBV28,.,CASSFPGTGAQETQYF
14,TRBJ1-2,TRBV4-2,.,CASSLGTGDYGYTF
16,TRBJ2-1,TRBV9,.,CASSPMSGGAPNEQFF
19,TRBJ2-3,TRBV28,.,CASSFPGLAGGLFTDTQYF
17,TRBJ1-4,TRBV23-1,few,CASSHPDRVRLNEKLFF
13,TRBJ2-5,TRBV5-1,.,CASSLVGEETQYF
14,TRBJ2-2,TRBV7-7,.,CASSSGLFTGELFF
14,TRBJ2-7,TRBV6-9,.,CASSYFPGGCEQYF
11,TRBJ2-1,TRBV7-2,once,CASSPDREQFF
13,TRBJ2-5,TRBV30,.,CAWSVDSRETQYF
13,TRBJ1-1,TRBV29-1,.,CSGTGGPNTEAFF
16,TRBJ2-1,TRBV7-9,once,CASSLDRGGSYNEQFF
13,TRBJ1-1,TRBV28,.,CASNGDRNTEAFF
16,TRBJ1-5,TRBV6-1,.,CASSEVPGGPNQPQHF
15,TRBJ2-5,TRBV29-1,.,CSVGTSQRGRETQYF
15,TRBJ1-6,TRBV6-4,.,CASSEGDRAGSPLHF
14,TRBJ1-1,TRBV29-1,few,CSGGQQAGNTEAFF
15,TRBJ2-7,TRBV5-6,.,CASSLSGATSYEQYF
14,TRBJ1-1,TRBV7-9,once,CASSFDRLNTEAFF
15,TRBJ1-2,TRBV6-1,.,CASSEDPGDGYGYPF
12,TRBJ1-1,TRBV5-1,.,CASSGTSSEAFF
14,TRBJ1-2,TRBV7-9,.,CASSLAWAASGYTF
14,TRBJ2-1,TRBV7-9,.,CASMEDGGYNEQFF
13,TRBJ2-2,TRBV6-4,.,CASSDRGTGELFF
15,TRBJ1-2,TRBV30,.,CAWSQRRGLGYGYTF
15,TRBJ1-1,TRBV4-3,.,CASSETGGESTEAFF
16,TRBJ1-2,TRBV4-3,.,CASSQAMGQGNYGYTF